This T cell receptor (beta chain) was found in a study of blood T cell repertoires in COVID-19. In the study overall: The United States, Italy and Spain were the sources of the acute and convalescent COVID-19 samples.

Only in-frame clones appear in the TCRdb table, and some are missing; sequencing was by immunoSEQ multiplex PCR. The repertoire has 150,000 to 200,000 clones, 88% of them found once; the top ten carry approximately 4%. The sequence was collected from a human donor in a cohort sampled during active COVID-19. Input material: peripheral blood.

The CDR3 bases are TGCGCCAGCAGCCAAACGACAGGGACTAATTCACCCCTCCACTTT. Protein product: CASSQTTGTNSPLHF. The V and J genes are TRBV4-3 and TRBJ1-6; TRBD1 matches at 7 bases. The CDR3 has 15 amino acids. Germline V gives CDR1 LGHNA, CDR2 YSLEER. V gave up 2 bases and J gave up 6 bases; unmatched junction bases: 4.